This entry is about one T cell receptor (beta chain). When the RNA was reverse transcribed, random hexamers were used with an input of roughly 0.45 to 1 ug. Amplification of TCR beta CDR3 across 54 Vbeta and 13 Jbeta was performed with immunoSEQ multiplex PCR. TCRdb used MiXCR to reprocess the immunoSEQ multiplex PCR reads, holding one entry per CDR3 protein. The table has fewer than 300,000 distinct CDR3 sequences, 70% to 90% seen once; the top ten hold 0.11%. Germline CDR1 reads SGHRS; CDR2 reads YFSETQ. The CDR3 length is 17 residues. V lost 0 bases to trimming and J lost 4 bases, with 17 bases between them. These data originate in a study of CD8 T cells in Susac syndrome. CD8+ and CD4+ blood T cells underwent TCR beta sequencing. Multiple sclerosis controls were treatment-naive patients with stable or active relapsing-remitting disease. Isolation of CD8+ and CD4+ T cells was performed negatively, whereas enrichment of TEMRA cells was done by FACS.

Sequenced: CD8+ T cells from PBMCs. The receptor was isolated from a human donor with multiple sclerosis. This sequence joins TRBV5-1 and TRBJ2-1; D possibly corresponds to TRBD1 (5 bases). CDR3 sequence (DNA): TGCGCCAGCAGCTTGGGGGCTGGCAGGGAAAATTACAATGAGCAGTTCTTC. This codes for CASSLGAGRENYNEQFF.